This record concerns one T cell receptor (beta chain) sequence. This clonotype occurred a few times. Its binding antigen is unknown. No per-base quality is available; no much larger clone lies one base away. TCR beta CDR3 regions were amplified from RNA transcripts. A first-round RT-PCR of the TCR CDR3 used the HTBI primer set with the Qiagen OneStep RT-PCR kit. Libraries were constructed in a second round of multiplex PCR, after which size selection and purification were performed. Sequencing of the libraries was done on an Illumina HiSeq2000 using paired-end 100 bp reads. Regarding the original processing steps: SOAPnuke was used to process the raw data, with reads discarded if the reads contained adapters or uncalled bases, had a mean Phred below 15, or lacked an exact constant-primer or identifier match. High-quality paired reads were merged using COPE v1.2.5, and each unique nucleotide sequence was defined as a clonotype. MiTCR v1.1 was used to align the clonotypes against IMGT TRBV, TRBD and TRBJ reference segments. Only V-J combinations with frequency above 0.0001, covering 99% to 99.2% of repertoires, were analysed. The TCS score was defined as the ratio of F50 (clonal expansion) to E x V (chaos), calculated using BLOSUM62-based TCRdist between CDR3 peptides within each V-J. Welch's t-statistics and random forest reduced 450 to 600 V-J features to 10 to 15, which were used in a naive Bayes classifier (R e1071). Clones were called with MiXCR by TCRdb after fastp trimmed the public reads at Q25, and only in-frame beta chains were retained. CDR3 protein sequences are deduplicated, and each keeps its most common genes and DNA. Clone size and V and J calls follow TCRdb, not the original study. The sample table lists fewer than 450,000 distinct CDR3 sequences, about a sixth of them with a count of one. 30% to 35% of the sample belongs to the ten largest clones.

The data were taken from a study of T cells in Graves' hyperthyroidism and ophthalmopathy (dated by TCRdb to 2018 to 2020). Some background on the complete study: Peripheral blood samples were taken at the time of initial diagnosis, prior to any treatment. Following sampling, methimazole starting at 30 mg daily was given to hyperthyroidism patients, and high-dose intravenous methylprednisolone was given to ophthalmopathy patients. TCR Vbeta CDR3 sequencing of 120 to 150 peripheral blood samples (about 45 ophthalmopathy, 75 to 80 hyperthyroidism and approximately 17 progressor patients) is reported in the paper. Prospective prediction of ophthalmopathy was tested in an independent validation cohort consisting of 18 hyperthyroidism patients and approximately 16 patients who later progressed to ophthalmopathy. To identify distinguishing TCR V-J signatures, a discovery cohort of some 99 patients was used, comprising some 43 with Graves' ophthalmopathy and 57 with stable Graves' hyperthyroidism. The 100 discovery patients were randomly split 7:3 into training and test sets. The study also compared thyroid tissue and blood T-cell repertoires from about six Graves' hyperthyroidism patients. Here is what the overall study found, with its caveats: Sample size was not statistically predetermined, and blinding of investigators to group allocation was not performed. A 13 V-J signature model separated ophthalmopathy from stable hyperthyroidism, with over 85% sensitivity and 81% to 83% specificity in cross-validation and 80%/75% in testing. Most expanded thyroid clonotypes (frequency above 0.001) were also found in blood, which suggests that blood repertoires may mirror thyroid immune responses. In validation, progression to ophthalmopathy was predicted by the model with 70% to 71% sensitivity and 72.22% specificity, a median of roughly 6 months before onset.

CDR1 and CDR2 are drawn from the germline V gene (reference sequence): LGHDT, YNNKEL. The trim is 2 bases for V and 6 bases for J, with a gap of 20 bases between the germline ends. The CDR3, from cysteine to phenylalanine, totals 17 residues. The retained sequence is limited to the CDR3, 51 bases, with the frame set at the first base. Hyperthyroidism patients were aged 18 to 65 years and newly diagnosed, with disease duration of less than 2 months. The study excluded patients with uncontrolled infections, other autoimmune diseases, pregnancy or lactation. Clinical symptoms, serum thyroxine and TRAb, thyroid ultrasound, and orbital computed tomography formed the basis for the diagnoses. For progressor patients, blood was drawn at the first diagnosis of hyperthyroidism, before any ophthalmopathy symptoms had appeared. Ficoll-Paque density gradient centrifugation was used to isolate PBMCs from approximately 10 ml of fresh peripheral blood. Patients classed as progressors first received a Graves' hyperthyroidism diagnosis and then went on to develop ophthalmopathy during follow-up. Total RNA was extracted with Trizol reagent, and quality was checked on an Agilent 2100 Bioanalyzer.

The chain is encoded by TRBV3-1 joined to TRBJ2-1; the D gene assignment is perhaps TRBD1 or TRBD2, with each matching 6 bases. The TCR comes from a woman between 25 and 40 years old with Graves' hyperthyroidism that later progressed to Graves' ophthalmopathy. What was sequenced was blood. The nucleotides read TGTGCCAGCAGCCAACCCCACTTTGGGGGGCAAGGCAATGAGCAGTTCTTC. It translates as CASSQPHFGGQGNEQFF.